This T cell receptor (beta chain) was sequenced for a study of early T cells in non-severe SARS-CoV-2 infection. TCRdb fed the 5' RACE reads into MiXCR, producing one record per CDR3 protein. The table lists around 29,000 distinct CDR3 sequences, less than 6.5% of them singletons, with just under 4.5% in the top ten. The CDR3 is 14 residues long. Germline CDR1 reads SGHDT; CDR2 reads YYEEEE. Trimming left V 7 bases short and J 3 bases short, with 16 bases between. Regarding the study as a whole: VDJdb-based matching was biased toward anti-spike CD8 responses and missed private and CD4 specificities.

In its sample, this clonotype was seen many times. Its cognate antigen is unknown. Sequenced material: whole blood. The TCR originated in an adult who was a healthcare worker with PCR-confirmed SARS-CoV-2 infection or an uninfected control (not recorded which). The chain has TRBV5-6 and TRBJ1-2, with a tentative D call TRBD1 (5 bases). The CDR3 here is CASGYRSSHYGYTF. DNA for the CDR3: TGTGCCAGCGGTTACAGGTCATCGCACTATGGCTACACCTTC.